A single sample gave rise to the 24 T cell receptor beta chains below, sequenced in a study of cytomegalovirus exposure and HLA in healthy donors (dated by TCRdb to 2017 to 2019). The library was built by means of the immunoSEQ multiplex PCR assay. For the multiplex PCR, a mixture combining 60 forward primers for TCR Vbeta segments and 13 reverse primers for TCR Jbeta segments was used. In TCRdb, the immuneACCESS table is reduced to in-frame sequences with V and J assigned. These tables do not hold every clone; where another copy was compared, an unresolved V gene accounts for under half, and the others remain unexplained. This sample holds some 160,000 clones; roughly 80% were observed only once. Around 3.2% of the sample belongs to the ten largest clones. Material: PBMCs. These receptor sequences come from a male donor in good health and CMV-seronegative.

V gene TRBV7-3 combines with J gene TRBJ2-1, with D perhaps matching TRBD2 (5 bases). V was shortened by 5 bases and J by 3 bases, with 8 bases between the two germline ends. The CDR3 covers 13 residues. CDR1 is SGHTA, CDR2 FQGTGA, per germline. CDR3 sequence: CASSPGFYNEQFF. For the CDR3, the DNA is TGTGCCAGCAGCCCGGGATTCTACAATGAGCAGTTCTTC.

The chain uses TRBV29-1 and TRBJ1-1; D perhaps matches TRBD1 (5 bases). This CDR3 is 14 amino acids long. The germline gives CDR1 SQVTM, CDR2 ANQGSEA. V lost 4 bases to trimming and J lost 0 bases, with 12 bases between them. The CDR3: CSVAGGKVNTEAFF. Here the CDR3 DNA reads TGCAGCGTTGCCGGGGGAAAAGTGAACACTGAAGCTTTCTTT.

The V gene is TRBV27, the J gene TRBJ1-4; D is unclear. This CDR3 has 11 residues. Trimming shortened V by 4 bases and J by 7 bases, and 4 bases separated the two germline ends. The germline gives CDR1 MNHEY, CDR2 SMNVEV (reference sequence). DNA of the CDR3: TGTGCCAGCAGTTACGGTGAAAAACTGTTTTTT. Its protein product is CASSYGEKLFF.

The V and J genes are TRBV19 and TRBJ2-7, with TRBD2 matching 12 bases. The trim removed 5 bases at V and 7 bases at J, leaving 15 bases unmatched. This CDR3 has 17 residues. Germline V gene sequence: CDR1 LNHDA, CDR2 SQIVND (reference sequence). The CDR3 sequence: CASSAYSGTSGLREQYF. CDR3 DNA sequence: TGTGCCAGTAGTGCTTATTCCGGGACTAGCGGGCTACGGGAGCAGTACTTC.

This clone was seen more than once but under ten times. The chain links TRBV5-1 to TRBJ1-2, with 7 positions matching TRBD1. The CDR3 is 15 residues long. From germline, CDR1 is SGHRS and CDR2 YFSETQ. J was trimmed by 0 bases and V by 3 bases; bases with no gene match: 5. CDR3 protein: CASSSRQGANYGYTF. For the CDR3, the DNA is TGCGCCAGCAGCTCAAGACAGGGAGCTAACTATGGCTACACCTTC.

The J gene is TRBJ2-7, the V gene TRBV7-3; D perhaps matches TRBD2 (5 bases). The CDR3 totals 16 residues. CDR1 SGHTA and CDR2 FQGTGA come from the germline V gene. The V end was cut by 4 bases, the J end by 4 bases, with 20 bases between. As DNA, the CDR3 is TGTGCCAGCAGCTCCCGGACTTTTTCCCCCCTTTACGAGCAGTACTTC. Protein: CASSSRTFSPLYEQYF.

Regarding this clone: The germline gene is not matched at one end of the junction; a read error may be the cause. The V call is TRBV7-9, the J call TRBJ1-6; D remains unclear. Germline values: CDR1 SEHNR, CDR2 FQNEAQ (reference sequence). The CDR3 consists of 13 residues. CDR3 nucleotide sequence: TGTTCCAGCAGCTTCGTCCTAGGTTCACCCCTCCACTTT. It codes for CSSSFVLGSPLHF.

The gene calls are TRBV7-6 and TRBJ2-7, with D hard to call. Trimming removed 2 bases from V and 3 bases from J, with 5 bases in between. Germline CDR1 is SGHVS and CDR2 is FNYEAQ. There are 12 residues in the CDR3. CDR3 nucleotides: TGTGCCAGCAGCTTATACAGCTACGAGCAGTACTTC. It yields the protein CASSLYSYEQYF.

This sequence joins TRBV7-9 and TRBJ1-1; 7 nucleotides agree with TRBD1. The trim removed 8 bases at V and 0 bases at J, leaving 15 bases unmatched. Germline V gene data show CDR1 as SEHNR and CDR2 as FQNEAQ (reference sequence). The CDR3 runs to 17 residues. The CDR3 sequence: CASADKITGQMNTEAFF. Here the CDR3 DNA reads TGTGCCAGCGCAGATAAGATTACGGGACAGATGAACACTGAAGCTTTCTTT.

The gene calls are TRBV21-1 and TRBJ1-2; TRBD1, the D gene given by the table, was not confirmed from the DNA. TRBV21-1 is a pseudogene. This CDR3 region has 14 residues. The CDR3 DNA follows: TGTGCCAGCAGCAAAGATGGGGGCGGCTATGGCTACACCTTC. It translates to CASSKDGGGYGYTF.

The gene calls are TRBV5-6 and TRBJ2-5; a weak D match, TRBD1 (7 bases). V was trimmed by 2 bases and J by 5 bases, leaving 16 bases between them. In germline, CDR1 is SGHDT, CDR2 YYEEEE. This CDR3 is built from 15 residues. The CDR3 is CASSFQGGPRETQYF. CDR3 bases: TGTGCCAGCAGCTTCCAGGGGGGTCCACGGGAGACCCAGTACTTC.

The gene calls are TRBV5-6 and TRBJ2-3; a possible D gene is TRBD2 (5 bases). CDR1 and CDR2 from the germline V gene are SGHDT and YYEEEE. The CDR3 is 15 amino acids. The V gene lost 4 bases and the J gene lost 6 bases, with 18 bases spanning the gap. CDR3 residues: CASSPRKLEEDTQYF. The CDR3 nucleotides are TGTGCCAGCAGCCCCAGAAAACTAGAGGAGGATACGCAGTATTTT.

This clone came up a few times. CDR3 residues: CASSPPGGKAFF. Here the CDR3 DNA reads TGTGCCAGCTCACCACCAGGGGGCAAAGCTTTCTTT. The chain couples TRBV18 to TRBJ1-1; 7 nucleotides agree with TRBD1. V lost 0 bases and J lost 9; bases outside the gene matches: 1. CDR1 and CDR2 from the germline V gene are KGHSH and LQKENI. The CDR3 sequence is 12 residues long.

The chain links TRBV5-1 to TRBJ2-5; 7 nucleotides align to TRBD1. The germline CDR1 and CDR2 sequences are SGHRS and YFSETQ. The CDR3 contains 17 residues. V trimming: 4 bases; J trimming: 5 bases; junction bases outside the gene matches: 17. The CDR3 coding sequence is TGCGCCAGCAGCCCAACGGGACAGATCCTTAACGGGGAGACCCAGTACTTC. Its protein product is CASSPTGQILNGETQYF.

The chain combines TRBV7-8 with TRBJ1-2; D is unclear. Trimming pared 5 bases from V and 3 bases from J, leaving 16 bases between. This CDR3 spans 15 amino acids. CDR1 and CDR2 from the germline V gene are SGHVS and FQNEAQ. The CDR3 DNA reads TGTGCCAGCAGCCGACGGGAGCAGGCCTACTATGGCTACACCTTC. Protein: CASSRREQAYYGYTF.

The V gene is TRBV9, the J gene TRBJ2-5; TRBD2 might be the D (7 bases). The V gene lost 0 bases and the J gene lost 5 bases, with 23 bases spanning the gap. This CDR3 spans 18 amino acids. Germline V lookup: CDR1 SGDLS, CDR2 YYNGEE. The CDR3 is CASSVGEGGGLMRETQYF. CDR3 nucleotide sequence: TGTGCCAGCAGCGTAGGGGAGGGGGGAGGACTTATGAGGGAGACCCAGTACTTC.

V is TRBV6-4 and J is TRBJ2-1, with 11 bases matching TRBD2. Per germline, CDR1 MRHNA and CDR2 SNTAGT. The CDR3 length is 15 residues. J lost 6 bases, V lost 5 bases, and 6 bases had no gene match. Here the CDR3 reads CASSPLSGRGNEQFF. CDR3 DNA: TGTGCCAGCAGTCCCCTTAGCGGGAGGGGCAATGAGCAGTTCTTC.

A word on this clone: The junction departs from germline at one end; a sequencing error may be responsible. The V gene is TRBV7-9, the J gene TRBJ2-7; D possibly corresponds to TRBD2 (5 bases). The CDR3 extends over 12 amino acids. Germline V gene data show CDR1 as SEHNR and CDR2 as FQNEAQ (reference sequence). The DNA of the CDR3 is TGTTCCAGCAGCTTAATGACTACAGAGCAGTACTTC. Translated, it gives CSSSLMTTEQYF.

Note on this clone: Other DNA sequences from this sample encode an identical CDR3 as well. This chain connects TRBV15 to TRBJ1-1; no clear D gene. V was shortened by 3 bases and J by 5 bases, with 16 bases between the two germline ends. The CDR3 is made up of 15 amino acids. Germline V CDR1 and CDR2: LNHNV, YYDKDF (reference sequence). The CDR3 is CATSSGVGRETEAFF. CDR3 sequence (DNA): TGTGCCACCAGCAGCGGCGTCGGACGGGAGACTGAAGCTTTCTTT.

This clone has only a few counts. The CDR3 nucleotides are TGCGCCAGCAGCTTCGGGGGACAGGGTTCGTTTTCCTACGAGCAGTACTTC. Translation: CASSFGGQGSFSYEQYF. The genes are TRBV5-1 and TRBJ2-7; 9 positions agree with TRBD1. Trimming cost V 2 bases and J 1 base; bases outside gene matches: 10. The CDR3 runs to 17 residues. Germline CDR1 is SGHRS and CDR2 is YFSETQ. The variable domain in full, completed from reference TRBV5-1 and TRBJ2-7, reads KAGVTQTPRYLIKTRGQQVTLSCSPISGHRSVSWYQQTPGQGLQFLFEYFSETQRNKGNFPGRFSGRQFSNSRSEMNVSTLELGDSALYLCASSFGGQGSFSYEQYFGPGTRLTVT.

V is TRBV20-1 and J is TRBJ2-7; D may be TRBD2 (5 bases). V was clipped by 5 bases and J by 3 bases, with 8 bases between them. Looked up from germline, CDR1 is DFQATT and CDR2 is SNEGSKA (reference sequence). CDR3 length: 11 amino acids. CDR3 region: CSAGESYEQYF. The CDR3 region has the DNA TGCAGTGCTGGGGAGAGCTACGAGCAGTACTTC.

The V call is TRBV9, the J call TRBJ1-2; D ambiguous. CDR1 is SGDLS and CDR2 is YYNGEE in the germline V gene. With 4 bases removed from V and 2 bases from J, the gap between germline ends came to 12 bases. The CDR3 is made up of 14 amino acids. The CDR3, as DNA: TGTGCCAGCAGCCCCTTTGATAGAAACTATGGCTACACCTTC. Translation gives CASSPFDRNYGYTF.

For this clone: Additional DNA sequences in this sample encode the identical CDR3. The V call is TRBV9, the J call TRBJ1-1; 8 positions agree with TRBD1. Losses at the gene ends were 3 bases for V and 4 bases for J; bases not matched to a gene: 5. Germline CDR1 SGDLS, CDR2 YYNGEE. The CDR3 extends over 14 amino acids. The CDR3: CASSAGTGGTEAFF. CDR3 in DNA: TGTGCCAGCAGCGCGGGAACAGGGGGCACTGAAGCTTTCTTT. Looking up the rest from reference TRBV9 and TRBJ1-1 gives the full variable domain: DSGVTQTPKHLITATGQRVTLRCSPRSGDLSVYWYQQSLDQGLQFLIQYYNGEERAKGNILERFSAQQFPDLHSELNLSSLELGDSALYFCASSAGTGGTEAFFGQGTRLTVV.

CDR3 nucleotide sequence: TGTGCCAGCAGTTTTCTCCCGGGACTAGCGTCAAGCTCCTACAATGAGCAGTTCTTC. Translation: CASSFLPGLASSSYNEQFF. The chain is built from TRBV28 and TRBJ2-1, with 10 nucleotides matching TRBD2. Germline V CDR1 and CDR2: MDHEN, SYDVKM. The CDR3 extends over 19 amino acids. The V and J ends lost 3 bases and 0 bases, in that order; junction bases with no gene match: 11. Looking up the rest from reference TRBV28 and TRBJ2-1 gives the full variable domain: DVKVTQSSRYLVKRTGEKVFLECVQDMDHENMFWYRQDPGLGLRLIYFSYDVKMKEKGDIPEGYSVSREKKERFSLILESASTNQTSMYLCASSFLPGLASSSYNEQFFGPGTRLTVL.